This T cell receptor (beta chain) is from a study of radiotherapy plus CTLA-4 blockade in lung cancer. Overall study findings and caveats: Peripheral blood showed expansion of tumor-derived TCR clones after radiotherapy and ipilimumab.

With respect to this clone: The antigen remains unidentified.

Data came from immunoSEQ multiplex PCR; TCRdb stores just in-frame clones and leaves some out. The table includes 100,000 or so clones, about 83% detected once. The germline V and J ends were trimmed by 4 bases and 1 base, with 12 bases remaining between them. The CDR3 extends over 14 amino acids. CDR1 and CDR2 (germline): SGDLS, YYNGEE. The starting material was peripheral blood, obtained from a patient treated with radiotherapy plus ipilimumab. The chain employs TRBV9 and TRBJ2-7; possibly TRBD1 or TRBD2 for D (5 bases each). This clonotype was obtained from a human donor with non-small cell lung cancer that progressed on radiotherapy plus ipilimumab. The CDR3 sequence is CASSPWDVSYEQYF. The CDR3 bases are TGTGCCAGCAGCCCATGGGACGTTTCCTACGAGCAGTACTTC.